This passage covers 29 T cell receptor beta chains from one sample sequenced in a study of blood T cell repertoires in COVID-19. The protocol was immunoSEQ multiplex PCR, while the TCRdb copy is restricted to in-frame clones and leaves out a portion. The repertoire holds just over 200,000 clones, 65% to 90% seen once, with approximately 6.1% in the top ten. The sequencing sample was made of peripheral blood. The source of these receptors is a man of 80 years or more with acute or convalescent COVID-19.

This clone was observed once. V and J are TRBV12-2 and TRBJ2-7; the table's D gene call, TRBD2, was not cross checked with the DNA. TRBV12-2 corresponds to a pseudogene. This CDR3 is 10 amino acids long. The CDR3 DNA reads TGTGCAAGTCGCTTAGATTACGGGGACTTC. It specifies CASRLDYGDF.

CDR3 protein: CASSLGGAGELFF. The CDR3 DNA sequence: TGTGCCAGCAGCCTGGGGGGGGCCGGGGAGCTGTTTTTT. This sequence joins TRBV2 and TRBJ2-2, with 7 bases lining up with TRBD2. The junction had 4 bases not matched to a gene; V was cut back by 6 bases and J by 6 bases. Germline loops: CDR1 SNHLY, CDR2 FYNNEI. This CDR3 contains 13 residues.

The chain uses TRBV28 and TRBJ2-2; 13 nucleotides align to TRBD2. The germline V gene encodes CDR1 MDHEN and CDR2 SYDVKM. V trimming: 7 bases; J trimming: 6 bases; junction bases outside the gene matches: 5. The CDR3 spans 15 residues. CDR3 sequence reads: CASNAGLAGAGELFF. In DNA form, the CDR3 reads TGTGCCAGCAACGCCGGACTAGCGGGAGCCGGGGAGCTGTTTTTT.

The J gene is TRBJ2-2, the V gene TRBV7-6; TRBD2 is a possible D gene (7 bases). The CDR3 totals 16 residues. V gave up 1 base and J gave up 0 bases, with 9 bases separating them. From germline, CDR1 is SGHVS and CDR2 FNYEAQ. CDR3 sequence (DNA): TGTGCCAGCAGCTTAGGCGGGGGCACGAACACCGGGGAGCTGTTTTTT. Protein: CASSLGGGTNTGELFF.

The J gene is TRBJ1-3, the V gene TRBV9; D is undetermined. Germline V gene sequence: CDR1 SGDLS, CDR2 YYNGEE. The ends were cut back, 1 base at V and 2 bases at J, with 4 bases in the middle. The CDR3 totals 13 residues. In DNA form, the CDR3 reads TGTGCCAGCAGCGTAACGGCTGGAAACACCATATATTTT. Its translation is CASSVTAGNTIYF. The full variable domain, with the rest looked up from reference TRBV9 and TRBJ1-3, is DSGVTQTPKHLITATGQRVTLRCSPRSGDLSVYWYQQSLDQGLQFLIQYYNGEERAKGNILERFSAQQFPDLHSELNLSSLELGDSALYFCASSVTAGNTIYFGEGSWLTVV.

This clone was counted once. The J gene is TRBJ2-2, the V gene TRBV6-5; no firm D call. The CDR3 extends over 15 amino acids. CDR1 is MNHEY, CDR2 SVGAGI, per germline. Deletions cut 0 bases from V and 5 bases from J, with 10 bases between. The CDR3: CASSYSQRRTGELFF. CDR3 coding DNA: TGTGCCAGCAGTTACTCGCAGCGTCGAACCGGGGAGCTGTTTTTT.

This clone was detected only once. This sequence joins TRBV6-1 and TRBJ1-2, with D perhaps matching TRBD1 (6 bases). Per germline, CDR1 MNHNS and CDR2 SASEGT. Trimming shortened V by 1 base and J by 2 bases, and 8 bases separated the two germline ends. CDR3 size: 14 residues. In nucleotides, the CDR3 is TGTGCCAGCAGTGAAGTAAGGGGGAACTATGGCTACACCTTC. Amino acids: CASSEVRGNYGYTF.

CDR3 coding DNA: TGTGCCAGCTCGCGGGACAGCAATCAGCCCCAGCATTTT. This translates into CASSRDSNQPQHF. The chain uses TRBV18 and TRBJ1-5, with D possibly matching TRBD1 (5 bases). The CDR3 has 13 amino acids. Trimming removed 6 bases from V and 1 base from J, with 7 bases in between. Germline CDR1 is KGHSH and CDR2 is LQKENI.

V usage is TRBV27 and J usage is TRBJ2-7; D remains ambiguous. The germline CDR1 and CDR2 sequences are MNHEY and SMNVEV (reference sequence). There are 14 residues in the CDR3. V was clipped by 3 bases and J by 4 bases, with 13 bases between them. CDR3: CASSFTNPSYEQYF. CDR3 DNA sequence: TGTGCCAGCAGTTTTACAAACCCATCTTACGAGCAGTACTTC.

This chain links TRBV19 with TRBJ2-7, with 9 nucleotides matching TRBD1. J was trimmed by 4 bases and V by 3 bases; bases with no gene match: 10. The germline gives CDR1 LNHDA, CDR2 SQIVND (reference sequence). The CDR3 is 16 amino acids. The CDR3 loop is CASSMGSGQGWYEQYF. CDR3 nucleotide sequence: TGTGCCAGTAGTATGGGGTCGGGACAGGGATGGTACGAGCAGTACTTC.

The chain uses TRBV7-2 and TRBJ1-6; a possible D gene is TRBD1 (6 bases). Trimming left V 1 base short and J 9 bases short, with 7 bases between. This CDR3 is 13 amino acids long. Germline loops: CDR1 SGHTA, CDR2 FQGNSA. The chain's CDR3 is CASSLDRASPLHF. CDR3 in DNA: TGTGCCAGCAGCTTAGACAGGGCTTCACCCCTCCACTTT.

J is TRBJ2-3 and V is TRBV19; TRBD2 is a possible D gene (6 bases). V was cut by 10 bases and J by 4 bases, with 18 bases left in between. The germline gives CDR1 LNHDA, CDR2 SQIVND (reference sequence). This CDR3 spans 14 amino acids. The CDR3, as DNA: TGTGCCACCCAAACGACTAGGGGATCAGATACGCAGTATTTT. Encoded protein: CATQTTRGSDTQYF.

The chain links TRBV6-2 or TRBV6-3 to TRBJ1-5; 7 positions match TRBD1. CDR1 MNHEY and CDR2 SVGEGT come from the germline V gene. V gave up 6 bases and J gave up 0 bases; unmatched junction bases: 5. The CDR3 sequence is 15 residues long. CDR3 coding DNA: TGTGCCAGCAGCATGGGACAGATTAGCAATCAGCCCCAGCATTTT. This sequence encodes CASSMGQISNQPQHF.

The CDR3 protein is CATSDPKGALGYTF. In DNA form, the CDR3 reads TGTGCCACCAGTGACCCGAAGGGGGCCCTAGGCTACACCTTC. This rearrangement joins TRBV24-1 to TRBJ1-2; 7 bases match TRBD1. The CDR3 runs to 14 residues. V was clipped by 4 bases and J by 8 bases; unmatched bases: 9. Germline V CDR1 and CDR2: KGHDR, SFDVKD.

The rearrangement links TRBV28 to TRBJ1-4; weak D call: TRBD1 (6 bases). Trimming left V 4 bases short and J 8 bases short, with 17 bases between. The CDR3 contains 15 residues. The germline CDR1 and CDR2 sequences are MDHEN and SYDVKM. The CDR3 nucleotides read TGTGCCAGCAGTTCCACTTTGCGGACAGTCGAAAAACTGTTTTTT. This encodes CASSSTLRTVEKLFF.

DNA of the CDR3: TGTGCCAGCAGCCGAGGGCGCCTATATAGCAATCAGCCCCAGCATTTT. This translates into CASSRGRLYSNQPQHF. The chain recombines TRBV5-6 with TRBJ1-5; D unclear. V shed 4 bases and J shed 0 bases, with 14 bases lying between them. This CDR3 is 16 amino acids long. CDR1 is SGHDT and CDR2 is YYEEEE in the germline V gene.

V is TRBV19 and J is TRBJ2-7; 8 nucleotides match TRBD2. CDR1 and CDR2 (germline): LNHDA, SQIVND (reference sequence). The V and J ends lost 7 bases and 4 bases, in that order; junction bases with no gene match: 9. This CDR3 contains 14 residues. The CDR3 DNA reads TGTGCCAGTATCCCGGGACTAGTAATTTACGAGCAGTACTTC. Translated, it gives CASIPGLVIYEQYF.

This clone appeared once. The chain joins TRBV27 to TRBJ1-6; tentatively, D is TRBD1 (6 bases). CDR1 and CDR2 (germline): MNHEY, SMNVEV (reference sequence). V lost 7 bases and J 9 bases, leaving 10 bases between the germline ends. The CDR3 length is 12 residues. CDR3 protein: CASTDRSSPLHF. The CDR3 DNA reads TGTGCCAGCACTGACAGGAGTTCACCCCTCCACTTT.

V is TRBV11-2 and J is TRBJ2-5, with D possibly TRBD2 on 6 matching bases. V was shortened by 4 bases and J by 5 bases, with 11 bases between the two germline ends. Germline CDR1 SGHAT, CDR2 FQNNGV. There are 13 residues in the CDR3. The CDR3 sequence: CASSWDSVETQYF. The CDR3 DNA reads as TGTGCCAGCAGCTGGGACTCCGTGGAGACCCAGTACTTC. The full variable domain, its missing parts supplied by reference TRBV11-2 and TRBJ2-5, is EAGVAQSPRYKIIEKRQSVAFWCNPISGHATLYWYQQILGQGPKLLIQFQNNGVVDDSQLPKDRFSAERLKGVDSTLKIQPAKLEDSAVYLCASSWDSVETQYFGPGTRLLVL.

The V call is TRBV29-1, the J call TRBJ2-4; D is ambiguous. V lost 3 bases and J lost 6, with 6 bases in between. This CDR3 spans 11 amino acids. Germline CDR1 SQVTM, CDR2 ANQGSEA. CDR3 residues: CSVDYVNIQYF. The DNA for the CDR3 is TGCAGCGTTGACTACGTAAACATTCAGTACTTC.

The V call is TRBV27, the J call TRBJ1-6; D not resolved. CDR3 length equals 13 residues. The germline V and J ends were trimmed by 4 bases and 12 bases, with 13 bases remaining between them. CDR1 is MNHEY and CDR2 is SMNVEV in the germline V gene (reference sequence). The CDR3 loop is CASSYAYSGPLHF. Written as DNA, the CDR3 is TGTGCCAGCAGTTACGCCTACAGTGGACCCCTCCACTTT.

The chain is built from TRBV9 and TRBJ2-2; D may be TRBD2 (5 bases). The CDR3 spans 15 residues. Between the trimmed V and J ends, which lost 7 bases and 4 bases, there was a span of 17 bases. Germline CDR1 SGDLS, CDR2 YYNGEE. The CDR3 DNA reads TGTGCCAGCGCCAGACTATCCCAAAGCACCGGGGAGCTGTTTTTT. Translated: CASARLSQSTGELFF.

This clone has more than one count but fewer than ten. The gene calls are TRBV7-8 and TRBJ2-7; 7 positions match TRBD2. Germline V lookup: CDR1 SGHVS, CDR2 FQNEAQ. V lost 5 bases to trimming and J lost 4 bases; unmatched junction nucleotides: 5. CDR3 length: 13 residues. CDR3 nucleotides: TGTGCCAGCAGCGCGGGAGTACTTTACGAGCAGTACTTC. Protein sequence: CASSAGVLYEQYF.

The chain couples TRBV7-9 to TRBJ2-3; no definite D call. Looked up from germline, CDR1 is SEHNR and CDR2 is FQNEAQ (reference sequence). This CDR3 region has 13 residues. The V gene lost 3 bases and the J gene lost 9 bases, with 13 bases spanning the gap. CDR3 sequence: CASSLERSGTQYF. The CDR3 DNA follows: TGTGCCAGCAGCTTGGAGAGAAGTGGGACGCAGTATTTT.

This clone was seen only once. The chain combines TRBV19 with TRBJ2-2; tentatively, D is TRBD1 (5 bases). V was shortened by 7 bases and J by 4 bases, with 13 bases between the two germline ends. The CDR3 totals 14 residues. Germline CDR1 and CDR2: LNHDA and SQIVND (reference sequence). CDR3 sequence reads: CASNNQGSTGELFF. CDR3 coding DNA: TGTGCCAGTAACAATCAGGGAAGCACCGGGGAGCTGTTTTTT.

This chain uses TRBV7-9 with TRBJ2-2; D is perhaps TRBD1 (7 bases). Per the germline V gene, CDR1 is SEHNR and CDR2 is FQNEAQ (reference sequence). The CDR3 is 15 residues long. V shed 3 bases and J shed 4 bases, with 12 bases lying between them. CDR3 residues: CASSLPGGTTGELFF. In DNA form, the CDR3 reads TGTGCCAGCAGCTTGCCAGGGGGGACCACCGGGGAGCTGTTTTTT.

This clone has a single count. The chain joins TRBV6-5 to TRBJ2-1, with D perhaps TRBD1 (5 bases). V lost 0 bases and J lost 11, with 8 bases in between. Germline-derived CDR1 and CDR2 are MNHEY and SVGAGI. This CDR3 has 12 amino acids. CDR3 loop: CASSYSSGQQFF. The CDR3 region has the DNA TGTGCCAGCAGTTACTCGTCAGGGCAGCAGTTCTTC.

V and J are TRBV2 and TRBJ2-4; a weak D match, TRBD2 (6 bases). The CDR3 sequence is 17 residues long. V lost 7 bases, J lost 0 bases, and 19 bases lay in between. The germline V gene encodes CDR1 SNHLY and CDR2 FYNNEI. The CDR3 reads CASMKMGTAAAKNIQYF. DNA for the CDR3: TGTGCCAGCATGAAAATGGGGACTGCCGCAGCCAAAAACATTCAGTACTTC.

This chain connects TRBV27 to TRBJ2-2, with TRBD2 as a possible D gene (6 bases). This CDR3 has 16 residues. Trimming took off 6 bases at V and 7 bases at J, with 21 bases between the two ends. Germline CDR1 and CDR2: MNHEY and SMNVEV (reference sequence). CDR3 bases: TGTGCCAGCAGCGGGGGTCGGGGTGTCCGTGACGGGGAGCTGTTTTTT. As protein: CASSGGRGVRDGELFF.